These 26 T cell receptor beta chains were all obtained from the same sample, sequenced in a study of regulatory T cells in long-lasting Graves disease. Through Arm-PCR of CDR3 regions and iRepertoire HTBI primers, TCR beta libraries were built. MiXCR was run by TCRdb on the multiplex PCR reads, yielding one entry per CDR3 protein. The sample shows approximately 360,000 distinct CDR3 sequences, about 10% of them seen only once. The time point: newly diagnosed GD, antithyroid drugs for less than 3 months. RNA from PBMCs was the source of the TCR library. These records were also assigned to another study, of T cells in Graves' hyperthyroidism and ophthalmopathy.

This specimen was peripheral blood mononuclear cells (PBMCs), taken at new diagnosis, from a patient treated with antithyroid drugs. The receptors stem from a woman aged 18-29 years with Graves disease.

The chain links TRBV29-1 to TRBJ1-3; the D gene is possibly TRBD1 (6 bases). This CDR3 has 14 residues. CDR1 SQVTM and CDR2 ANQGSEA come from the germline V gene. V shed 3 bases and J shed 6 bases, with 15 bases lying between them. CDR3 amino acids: CSVDHVRGENTIYF. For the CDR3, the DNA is TGCAGCGTTGACCATGTCAGGGGAGAAAACACCATATATTTT.

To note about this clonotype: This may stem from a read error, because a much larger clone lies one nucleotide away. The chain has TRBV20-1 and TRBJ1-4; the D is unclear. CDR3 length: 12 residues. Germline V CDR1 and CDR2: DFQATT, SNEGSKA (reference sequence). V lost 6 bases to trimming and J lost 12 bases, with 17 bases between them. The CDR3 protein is CSASQSVEELFF. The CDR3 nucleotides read TGCAGTGCATCCCAATCCGTAGAAGAACTGTTTTTT.

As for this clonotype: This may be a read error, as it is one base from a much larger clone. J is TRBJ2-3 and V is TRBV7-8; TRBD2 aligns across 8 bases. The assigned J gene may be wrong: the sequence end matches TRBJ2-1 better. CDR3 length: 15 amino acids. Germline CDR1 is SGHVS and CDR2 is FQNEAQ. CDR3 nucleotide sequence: TGTGCCTGCAGCAAACCGGGACTAGGGAGTTTAGAGCAGTTCTTC. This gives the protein CACSKPGLGSLEQFF.

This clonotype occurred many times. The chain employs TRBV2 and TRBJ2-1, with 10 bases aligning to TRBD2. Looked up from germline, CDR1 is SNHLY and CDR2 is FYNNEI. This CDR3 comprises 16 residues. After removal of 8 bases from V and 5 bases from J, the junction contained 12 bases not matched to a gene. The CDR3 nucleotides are TGTGCCAGCGCCCAGCGAGCGGGGGGGCCAAACAATGAGCAGTTCTTC. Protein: CASAQRAGGPNNEQFF.

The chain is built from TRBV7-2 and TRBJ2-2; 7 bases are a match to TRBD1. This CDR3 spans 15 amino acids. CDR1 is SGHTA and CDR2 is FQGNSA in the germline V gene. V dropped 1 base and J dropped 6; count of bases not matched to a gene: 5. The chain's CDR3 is CASSLVLQGPGELFF. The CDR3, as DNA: TGTGCCAGCAGCTTAGTACTACAGGGGCCCGGGGAGCTGTTTTTT.

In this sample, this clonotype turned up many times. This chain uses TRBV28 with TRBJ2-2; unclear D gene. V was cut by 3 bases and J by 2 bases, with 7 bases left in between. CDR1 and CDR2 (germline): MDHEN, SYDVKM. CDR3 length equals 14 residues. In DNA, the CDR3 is TGTGCCAGCAGTTTGTGGAGAAACACCGGGGAGCTGTTTTTT. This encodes CASSLWRNTGELFF.

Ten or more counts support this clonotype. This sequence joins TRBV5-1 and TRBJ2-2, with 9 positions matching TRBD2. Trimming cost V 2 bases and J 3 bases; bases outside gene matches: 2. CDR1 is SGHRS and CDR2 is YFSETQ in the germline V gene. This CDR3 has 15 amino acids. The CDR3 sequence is CASSLRTSDTGELFF. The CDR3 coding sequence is TGCGCCAGCAGCTTAAGGACTAGCGACACCGGGGAGCTGTTTTTT.

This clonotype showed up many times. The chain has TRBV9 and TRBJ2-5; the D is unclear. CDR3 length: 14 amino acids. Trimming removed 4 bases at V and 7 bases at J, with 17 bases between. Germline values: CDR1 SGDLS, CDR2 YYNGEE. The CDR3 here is CASSQEALKGTQYF. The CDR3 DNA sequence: TGTGCCAGCAGCCAAGAAGCCCTCAAAGGGACCCAGTACTTC.

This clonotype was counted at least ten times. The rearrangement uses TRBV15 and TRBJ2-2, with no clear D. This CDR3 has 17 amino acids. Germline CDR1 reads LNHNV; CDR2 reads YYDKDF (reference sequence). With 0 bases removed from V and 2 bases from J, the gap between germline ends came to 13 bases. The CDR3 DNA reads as TGTGCCACCAGCAGAGATTGGGTGGGTGGCAACACCGGGGAGCTGTTTTTT. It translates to CATSRDWVGGNTGELFF.

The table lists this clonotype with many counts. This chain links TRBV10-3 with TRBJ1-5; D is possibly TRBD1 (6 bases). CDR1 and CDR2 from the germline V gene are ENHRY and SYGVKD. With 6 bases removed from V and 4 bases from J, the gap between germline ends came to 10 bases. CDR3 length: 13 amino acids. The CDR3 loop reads CAISRQENQPQHF. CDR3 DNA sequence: TGTGCCATCAGCCGACAGGAGAATCAGCCCCAGCATTTT.

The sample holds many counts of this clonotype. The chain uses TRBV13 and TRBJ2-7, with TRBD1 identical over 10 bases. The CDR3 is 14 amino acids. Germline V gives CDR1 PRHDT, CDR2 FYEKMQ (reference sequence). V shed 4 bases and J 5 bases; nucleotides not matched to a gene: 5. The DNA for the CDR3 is TGTGCCAGCAGCTATTTCGGGACAGGGGACGAGCAGTACTTC. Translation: CASSYFGTGDEQYF.

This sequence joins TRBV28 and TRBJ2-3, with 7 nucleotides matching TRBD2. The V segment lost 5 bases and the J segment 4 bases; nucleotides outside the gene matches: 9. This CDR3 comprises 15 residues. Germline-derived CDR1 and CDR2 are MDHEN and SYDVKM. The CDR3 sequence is CASSVTSTAADTQYF. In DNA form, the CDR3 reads TGTGCCAGCAGTGTGACTAGCACGGCCGCAGATACGCAGTATTTT.

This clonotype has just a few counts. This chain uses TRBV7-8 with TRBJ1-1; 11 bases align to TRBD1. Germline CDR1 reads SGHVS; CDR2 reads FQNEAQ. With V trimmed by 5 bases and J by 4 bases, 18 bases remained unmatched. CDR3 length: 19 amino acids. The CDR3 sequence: CASSEPYLGQGVVGTEAFF. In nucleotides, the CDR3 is TGTGCCAGCAGCGAACCATACTTGGGACAGGGGGTCGTGGGCACTGAAGCTTTCTTT.

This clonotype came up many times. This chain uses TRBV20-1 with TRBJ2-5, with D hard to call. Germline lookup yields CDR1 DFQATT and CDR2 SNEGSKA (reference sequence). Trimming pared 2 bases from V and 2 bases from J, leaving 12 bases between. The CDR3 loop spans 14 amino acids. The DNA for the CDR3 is TGCAGTGCTAGAACCTTGAGGAAGCAAGAGACCCAGTACTTC. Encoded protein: CSARTLRKQETQYF.

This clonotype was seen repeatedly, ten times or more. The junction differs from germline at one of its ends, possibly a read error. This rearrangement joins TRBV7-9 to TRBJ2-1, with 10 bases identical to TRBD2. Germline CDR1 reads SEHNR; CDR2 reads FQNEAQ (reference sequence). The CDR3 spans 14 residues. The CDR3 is CASRLAGGYNEQFF. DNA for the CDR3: TGTGCCAGCAGGTTAGCGGGGGGTTACAATGAGCAGTTCTTC.

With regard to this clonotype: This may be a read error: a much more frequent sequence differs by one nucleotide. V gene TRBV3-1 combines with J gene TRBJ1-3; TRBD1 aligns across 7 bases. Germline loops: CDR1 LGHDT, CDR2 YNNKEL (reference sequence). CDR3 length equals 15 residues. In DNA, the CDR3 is TGTGCCAGCAGCCTGACAGGGAGCTCTGGAAACGCCATATATTTT. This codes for CASSLTGSSGNAIYF.

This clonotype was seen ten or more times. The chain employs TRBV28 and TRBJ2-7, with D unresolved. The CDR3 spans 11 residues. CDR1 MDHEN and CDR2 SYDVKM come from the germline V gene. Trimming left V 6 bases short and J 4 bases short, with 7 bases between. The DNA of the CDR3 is TGTGCCAGCAGAGCCGAATACGAGCAGTACTTC. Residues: CASRAEYEQYF. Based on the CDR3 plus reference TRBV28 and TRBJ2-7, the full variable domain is DVKVTQSSRYLVKRTGEKVFLECVQDMDHENMFWYRQDPGLGLRLIYFSYDVKMKEKGDIPEGYSVSREKKERFSLILESASTNQTSMYLCASRAEYEQYFGPGTRLTVT.

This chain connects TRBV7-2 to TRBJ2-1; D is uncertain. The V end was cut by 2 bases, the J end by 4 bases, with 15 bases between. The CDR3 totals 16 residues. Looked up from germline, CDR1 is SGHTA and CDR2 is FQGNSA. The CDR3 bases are TGTGCCAGCAGCTTATCCGGCGGCCTCCTTTACAATGAGCAGTTCTTC. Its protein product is CASSLSGGLLYNEQFF.

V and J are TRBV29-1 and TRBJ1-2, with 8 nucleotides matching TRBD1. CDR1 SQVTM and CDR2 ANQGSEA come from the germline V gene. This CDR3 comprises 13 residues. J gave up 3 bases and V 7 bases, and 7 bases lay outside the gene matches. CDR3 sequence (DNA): TGCAGCGCTTGGGACAGGACTTACTATGGCTACACCTTC. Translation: CSAWDRTYYGYTF.

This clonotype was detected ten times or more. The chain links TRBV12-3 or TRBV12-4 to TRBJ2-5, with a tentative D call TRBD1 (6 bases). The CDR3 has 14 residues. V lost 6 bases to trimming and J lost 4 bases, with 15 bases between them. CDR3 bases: TGTGCCAGCAGCCAGCAGGGCAGGGGAGAGACCCAGTACTTC. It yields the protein CASSQQGRGETQYF.

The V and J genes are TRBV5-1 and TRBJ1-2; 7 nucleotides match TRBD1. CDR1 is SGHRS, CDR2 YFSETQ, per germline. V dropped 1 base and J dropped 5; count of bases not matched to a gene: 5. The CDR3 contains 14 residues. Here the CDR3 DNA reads TGCGCCAGCAGCTTGAGTGGGGACAGATATGGCTACACCTTC. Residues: CASSLSGDRYGYTF.

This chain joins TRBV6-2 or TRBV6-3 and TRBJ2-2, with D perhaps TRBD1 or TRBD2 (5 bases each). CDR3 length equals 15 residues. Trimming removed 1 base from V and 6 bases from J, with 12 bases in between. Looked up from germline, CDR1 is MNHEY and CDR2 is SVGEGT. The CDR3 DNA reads TGTGCCAGCAGTTACTGGGACCCAGGCGCCGGGGAGCTGTTTTTT. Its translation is CASSYWDPGAGELFF.

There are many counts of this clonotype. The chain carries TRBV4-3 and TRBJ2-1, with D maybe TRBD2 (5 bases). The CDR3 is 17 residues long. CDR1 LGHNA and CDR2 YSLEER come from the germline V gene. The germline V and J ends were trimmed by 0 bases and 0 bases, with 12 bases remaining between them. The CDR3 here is CASSQESGLSSYNEQFF. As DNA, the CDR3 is TGCGCCAGCAGCCAAGAGAGCGGACTCAGCTCCTACAATGAGCAGTTCTTC.

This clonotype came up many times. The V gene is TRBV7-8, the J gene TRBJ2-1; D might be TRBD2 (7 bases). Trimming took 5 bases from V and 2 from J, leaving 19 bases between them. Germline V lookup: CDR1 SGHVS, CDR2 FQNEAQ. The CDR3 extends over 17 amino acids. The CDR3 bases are TGTGCCAGCAGCCTGGCGCTAGGGAGGGGGGCCTACAATGAGCAGTTCTTC. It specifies CASSLALGRGAYNEQFF.

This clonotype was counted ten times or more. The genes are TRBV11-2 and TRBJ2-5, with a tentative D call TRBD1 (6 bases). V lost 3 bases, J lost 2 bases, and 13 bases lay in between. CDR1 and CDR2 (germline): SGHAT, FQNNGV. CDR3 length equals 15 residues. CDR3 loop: CASSFGRGSQETQYF. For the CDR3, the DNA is TGTGCCAGCAGCTTTGGCAGGGGCTCTCAAGAGACCCAGTACTTC.

CDR3 loop: CASSVDVGPQETQYF. The CDR3 DNA sequence: TGTGCCAGCAGCGTAGATGTGGGGCCCCAAGAGACCCAGTACTTC. This rearrangement joins TRBV9 to TRBJ2-5; TRBD1 is a possible D gene (5 bases). Trimming left V 0 bases short and J 1 base short, with 10 bases between. This CDR3 is 15 amino acids long. Germline values: CDR1 SGDLS, CDR2 YYNGEE.